This T cell receptor (beta chain) was identified during a study of blood T cell repertoires in COVID-19. Overall study context: T cells, B-cell-depleted T cells, or PBMCs supplied cDNA or gDNA.

Germline CDR1 and CDR2: SGHRS and YFSETQ. The CDR3 spans 15 residues. The ends lost 2 bases at V and 5 bases at J; junction bases unmatched: 3. TCRdb's copy holds only in-frame clones and misses some; the assay was immunoSEQ multiplex PCR. The data show roughly 200,000 clones, with about 88% seen just once and over 2% held by the top ten. Sequenced input: PBMCs or T cells enriched from blood (not recorded which). The source is a woman in her thirties or forties with acute COVID-19. This chain uses TRBV5-1 with TRBJ2-3; 12 positions match TRBD2. Here the CDR3 DNA reads TGCGCCAGCAGCTTATCTAGCGGGGGGGTAGATACGCAGTATTTT. This codes for CASSLSSGGVDTQYF. Together with reference TRBV5-1 and TRBJ2-3, the CDR3 gives the full variable domain: KAGVTQTPRYLIKTRGQQVTLSCSPISGHRSVSWYQQTPGQGLQFLFEYFSETQRNKGNFPGRFSGRQFSNSRSEMNVSTLELGDSALYLCASSLSSGGVDTQYFGPGTRLTVL.